The present entry profiles one T cell receptor beta chain with its context. The antigen is unknown. Documented treatment: oral pan-JAK inhibitor, 5-10 mg twice daily. Samples from alopecia areata patients were lesional scalp punch biopsies and peripheral blood. cDNA reverse transcribed from extracted RNA served as the sequencing template. The repertoire was sequenced with immunoSEQ multiplex PCR; TCRdb's copy has only in-frame clones and lacks some. This table has roughly 100,000 clones, under 70% appearing once. This sample was included in a study of CD8+ T cells in alopecia areata. Study information: It was oral tofacitinib, at 5 to 10 mg twice daily, that treated patients received. Study-wide findings and caveats: Tofacitinib did not eliminate many expanded lesional clones from scalp or blood. In scalp, tofacitinib significantly decreased clonality and expanded CD8+ clones among the top 100.

Per the germline V gene, CDR1 is SGHDT and CDR2 is YYEEEE. CDR3 size: 13 residues. Trimming took 0 bases from V and 5 from J, leaving 8 bases between them. The sequence was obtained from a human donor with alopecia areata. This specimen was CD8+ T cells sorted from blood, taken at week 4, from a patient treated with tofacitinib. V and J are TRBV5-6 and TRBJ2-5; perhaps TRBD2 as D (6 bases). DNA for the CDR3: TGTGCCAGCAGCTTGGCAGGGAGGGAGACCCAGTACTTC. This encodes CASSLAGRETQYF.